Presented here are 27 T cell receptor beta chains from one specimen sequenced in a study of CD8+ T cells in alopecia areata. Treatment: oral pan-JAK inhibitor, 5-10 mg twice daily. Sequencing used cDNA as its template, made by extracting RNA and reverse transcribing it. Clones were sequenced by immunoSEQ multiplex PCR, and TCRdb holds only the in-frame ones, with some missing. The sample has roughly 200,000 clones; around three fifths are singletons. Sequenced material: CD8+ T cells sorted from blood, taken at week 24, from a patient treated with tofacitinib. All receptors come from a human donor with alopecia areata.

The chain is built from TRBV2 and TRBJ1-2, with D possibly TRBD1 on 5 matching bases. V was cut by 4 bases and J by 4 bases, with 19 bases left in between. Germline V gene data show CDR1 as SNHLY and CDR2 as FYNNEI. CDR3 length equals 16 residues. CDR3 in DNA: TGTGCCAGCAGTGTCGGTTTAGACAGTGAGCCCTATGGCTACACCTTC. It specifies CASSVGLDSEPYGYTF.

The rearrangement uses TRBV10-3 and TRBJ2-7; 8 bases agree with TRBD2. The CDR3 totals 16 residues. Germline-derived CDR1 and CDR2 are ENHRY and SYGVKD. With V trimmed by 5 bases and J by 0 bases, 9 bases remained unmatched. CDR3 sequence reads: CAISIAGTRTSYEQYF. CDR3 nucleotides: TGTGCCATCAGTATTGCCGGGACTAGGACCTCCTACGAGCAGTACTTC.

The chain is built from TRBV30 and TRBJ1-6; no clear D gene. CDR1 is GTSNPN and CDR2 is SVGIG in the germline V gene (reference sequence). The CDR3 has 15 amino acids. Trimming removed 2 bases from V and 4 bases from J, with 12 bases in between. CDR3: CAWSRRTDYNSPLHF. CDR3 in DNA: TGTGCCTGGAGTAGAAGAACAGATTATAATTCACCCCTCCACTTT.

The J gene is TRBJ2-1, the V gene TRBV27; D perhaps matches TRBD2 (5 bases). The CDR3 contains 14 residues. Germline V gene lookup returns CDR1 MNHEY and CDR2 SMNVEV (reference sequence). V lost 8 bases and J lost 1, with 12 bases in between. The CDR3 nucleotides are TGTGCCAGCCACTCCCGGGGTTCCTACAATGAGCAGTTCTTC. As protein: CASHSRGSYNEQFF.

This clone came up a few times. The J gene is TRBJ1-6, the V gene TRBV30, with D uncertain. The CDR3 totals 14 residues. The germline CDR1 and CDR2 sequences are GTSNPN and SVGIG (reference sequence). Trimming shortened V by 4 bases and J by 10 bases, and 17 bases separated the two germline ends. The CDR3 protein is CAWTPPARESPLHF. As DNA, the CDR3 is TGTGCCTGGACTCCCCCCGCCCGGGAATCACCCCTCCACTTT.

The chain employs TRBV6-5 and TRBJ2-4, with a tentative D call TRBD1 (5 bases). The V end lost 6 bases, the J end lost 6 bases, and 18 bases lay between the germline ends. The CDR3 covers 15 residues. Germline V gene lookup returns CDR1 MNHEY and CDR2 SVGAGI. CDR3 bases: TGTGCCAGCAGAAATCTTGGCAGGGAAAGAAACATTCAGTACTTC. Translated: CASRNLGRERNIQYF.

This clone has only a few counts. One end of the junction does not line up with germline, which may come from a read error. V is TRBV6-5 and J is TRBJ1-1, with a weak D call TRBD1 (6 bases). The V gene's germline CDR1 is MNHEY and CDR2 SVGAGI. CDR3 length equals 14 residues. The CDR3 coding sequence is TGTGCCAGCAGTTCTCACAGGGTGAAGACTGAAGCTTTCTTT. It translates to CASSSHRVKTEAFF.

V gene TRBV5-1 combines with J gene TRBJ2-5, with 8 bases identical to TRBD2. V lost 4 bases and J lost 3; bases outside the gene matches: 8. Per the germline V gene, CDR1 is SGHRS and CDR2 is YFSETQ. The CDR3 is 15 amino acids. The CDR3 spells CASSPEPGLEETQYF. DNA for the CDR3: TGCGCCAGCAGCCCTGAACCGGGACTAGAAGAGACCCAGTACTTC. Combining the CDR3 with reference TRBV5-1 and TRBJ2-5 gives the whole variable domain KAGVTQTPRYLIKTRGQQVTLSCSPISGHRSVSWYQQTPGQGLQFLFEYFSETQRNKGNFPGRFSGRQFSNSRSEMNVSTLELGDSALYLCASSPEPGLEETQYFGPGTRLLVL.

This clone turned up a few times. The genes are TRBV30 and TRBJ2-1; weak D call: TRBD2 (5 bases). The V gene lost 3 bases and the J gene lost 7 bases, with 13 bases spanning the gap. Germline-derived CDR1 and CDR2 are GTSNPN and SVGIG (reference sequence). CDR3 size: 13 residues. Here the CDR3 reads CAWRWMRVNEQFF. The CDR3 nucleotides are TGTGCCTGGAGGTGGATGCGGGTGAATGAGCAGTTCTTC.

This rearrangement joins TRBV6-5 to TRBJ1-1, with no clear D. Per germline, CDR1 MNHEY and CDR2 SVGAGI. The CDR3 contains 12 residues. V was shortened by 7 bases and J by 6 bases, with 12 bases between the two germline ends. The CDR3 spells CASTTGGPEAFF. In DNA, the CDR3 is TGTGCCAGCACCACCGGAGGGCCTGAAGCTTTCTTT.

The table lists this clone with a few counts. This rearrangement joins TRBV27 to TRBJ2-7, with D possibly TRBD1 on 5 matching bases. Germline V gene sequence: CDR1 MNHEY, CDR2 SMNVEV (reference sequence). The CDR3 is 16 residues long. The ends were cut back, 1 base at V and 4 bases at J, with 17 bases in the middle. In DNA form, the CDR3 reads TGTGCCAGCAGTTTATACCCGGGCAGGGTGATTTACGAGCAGTACTTC. Translated, it gives CASSLYPGRVIYEQYF.

This clone was observed a handful of times. In nucleotides, the CDR3 is TGTGCCAGCAGCTCTCTTTGGACAGGCGAGAACACAGATACGCAGTATTTT. It yields the protein CASSSLWTGENTDTQYF. The chain employs TRBV7-9 and TRBJ2-3, with 7 bases matching TRBD1. This CDR3 is built from 17 residues. The V segment lost 4 bases and the J segment 2 bases; nucleotides outside the gene matches: 12. CDR1 and CDR2 from the germline V gene are SEHNR and FQNEAQ (reference sequence). Based on the CDR3 plus reference TRBV7-9 and TRBJ2-3, the full variable domain is DTGVSQNPRHKITKRGQNVTFRCDPISEHNRLYWYRQTLGQGPEFLTYFQNEAQLEKSRLLSDRFSAERPKGSFSTLEIQRTEQGDSAMYLCASSSLWTGENTDTQYFGPGTRLTVL.

V and J are TRBV25-1 and TRBJ1-1; no definite D call. The CDR3 has 12 amino acids. CDR1 MGHDK and CDR2 SYGVNS come from the germline V gene. Trimming cost V 6 bases and J 3 bases, with 8 bases left between them. The CDR3 sequence: CASSLMDTEAFF. For the CDR3, the DNA is TGTGCCAGCAGCCTGATGGACACTGAAGCTTTCTTT.

The rearrangement links TRBV13 to TRBJ2-1, with D possibly being TRBD1 or TRBD2 (6 bases each). CDR1 and CDR2 (germline): PRHDT, FYEKMQ (reference sequence). Trimming shortened V by 5 bases and J by 12 bases, and 20 bases separated the two germline ends. The CDR3 runs 14 residues. Here the CDR3 DNA reads TGTGCCAGCAGCCCAAGGGGGGCCCGTTCGGGGCAGTTCTTC. Its protein product is CASSPRGARSGQFF.

This chain links TRBV7-8 with TRBJ2-2; maybe TRBD1 (6 bases). This CDR3 comprises 15 residues. Looked up from germline, CDR1 is SGHVS and CDR2 is FQNEAQ. Trimming shortened V by 1 base and J by 6 bases, and 12 bases separated the two germline ends. The CDR3 coding sequence is TGTGCCAGCAGCTTAGACGGGACAACAGCCGGGGAGCTGTTTTTT. This gives the protein CASSLDGTTAGELFF.

The chain links TRBV7-6 to TRBJ2-5; the D is unclear. The germline V gene has CDR1 SGHVS and CDR2 FNYEAQ. V was pared by 5 bases and J by 9 bases, with 13 bases between. This CDR3 contains 12 residues. Written as DNA, the CDR3 is TGTGCCAGCAGCCTGAACGGGTATTCCCAGTACTTC. Encoded protein: CASSLNGYSQYF.

The V call is TRBV19, the J call TRBJ1-2; D unresolved. The germline gives CDR1 LNHDA, CDR2 SQIVND (reference sequence). V was cut by 10 bases and J by 2 bases, with 5 bases left in between. The CDR3 has 10 amino acids. CDR3 amino acids: CATENYGYTF. CDR3 sequence (DNA): TGTGCCACCGAGAACTATGGCTACACCTTC.

J is TRBJ2-1 and V is TRBV7-9; D tentatively reads TRBD1 or TRBD2 (7 bases each). The germline V and J ends were trimmed by 5 bases and 0 bases, with 11 bases remaining between them. The CDR3 totals 15 residues. Germline V CDR1 and CDR2: SEHNR, FQNEAQ (reference sequence). CDR3 protein: CASSQGGFSYNEQFF. The CDR3 DNA follows: TGTGCCAGCAGCCAGGGGGGGTTCTCCTACAATGAGCAGTTCTTC.

This clone was seen a handful of times. The rearrangement links TRBV15 to TRBJ1-5; the match to TRBD1 covers 10 bases. The CDR3 is made up of 15 amino acids. V lost 7 bases, J lost 6 bases, and 9 bases stayed unmatched. Germline V lookup: CDR1 LNHNV, CDR2 YYDKDF (reference sequence). CDR3: CATTRTGGLSQPQHF. CDR3 sequence (DNA): TGTGCCACCACCCGGACAGGGGGTCTGTCTCAGCCCCAGCATTTT.

The V and J genes are TRBV4-1 and TRBJ2-2; 7 positions agree with TRBD1. The CDR3 consists of 18 residues. Germline trimming cut 1 base from V and 3 bases from J; bases unmatched to any gene: 11. The germline gives CDR1 MGHRA, CDR2 YSYEKL. CDR3 protein: CASSQAWVRDSHTGELFF. The CDR3 DNA follows: TGCGCCAGCAGCCAAGCTTGGGTCCGGGACAGCCACACCGGGGAGCTGTTTTTT.

The chain joins TRBV6-6 to TRBJ2-1, with TRBD1 matching over 7 bases. This CDR3 comprises 16 residues. V lost 4 bases to trimming and J lost 4 bases; unmatched junction nucleotides: 10. Germline assignment: CDR1 MNHNY and CDR2 SVGAGI (reference sequence). CDR3 in amino acids: CASSSTGASGYNEQFF. CDR3 nucleotides: TGTGCCAGCAGTTCCACAGGGGCCTCTGGATACAATGAGCAGTTCTTC.

The genes are TRBV27 and TRBJ1-1; no reliable D call. V lost 5 bases to trimming and J lost 3 bases, with 10 bases between them. This CDR3 is built from 13 residues. Germline CDR1 is MNHEY and CDR2 is SMNVEV (reference sequence). The CDR3 reads CASSTTGYTEAFF. The CDR3 DNA reads as TGTGCCAGCAGTACAACGGGTTACACTGAAGCTTTCTTT.

About this clone: The conserved closing phenylalanine or tryptophan is absent in this CDR3, likely reflecting a read error. The chain is built from TRBV7-6 and TRBJ2-3; D gene unclear. The CDR3 is made up of 14 amino acids. Trimming stripped 3 bases from V and 2 bases from J, with 9 bases between. From germline, CDR1 is SGHVS and CDR2 FNYEAQ. The CDR3 sequence: CASSLPHTTDTQYY. CDR3 DNA: TGTGCCAGCAGCTTGCCCCATACCACAGATACGCAGTATTAT.

The chain links TRBV29-1 to TRBJ1-2, with 7 positions matching TRBD1. CDR1 and CDR2 from the germline V gene are SQVTM and ANQGSEA. This CDR3 comprises 13 residues. J was trimmed by 4 bases and V by 3 bases; bases with no gene match: 5. The CDR3 protein is CSVEDRLIYGYTF. CDR3 bases: TGCAGCGTTGAGGACAGGCTAATCTATGGCTACACCTTC.

V usage is TRBV29-1 and J usage is TRBJ1-2, with 9 bases lining up with TRBD1. Germline values: CDR1 SQVTM, CDR2 ANQGSEA. This CDR3 contains 13 residues. The trim removed 3 bases at V and 7 bases at J, leaving 6 bases unmatched. The chain's CDR3 is CSVDPGTGLGYTF. In nucleotides, the CDR3 is TGCAGCGTTGACCCTGGGACAGGGCTTGGCTACACCTTC.

The count of this clone is one. The V call is TRBV29-1, the J call TRBJ1-2; 10 bases line up with TRBD1. The CDR3 contains 15 residues. Germline assignment: CDR1 SQVTM and CDR2 ANQGSEA. Germline trimming cut 2 bases from V and 8 bases from J; bases unmatched to any gene: 11. The CDR3 loop reads CSVEIGDRGAKGYTF. The DNA for the CDR3 is TGCAGCGTTGAAATAGGGGACAGGGGTGCGAAAGGCTACACCTTC.

The gene calls are TRBV29-1 and TRBJ1-1; D may be TRBD1 (5 bases). V was shortened by 7 bases and J by 1 base, with 10 bases between the two germline ends. The germline V gene encodes CDR1 SQVTM and CDR2 ANQGSEA. The CDR3 is made up of 12 amino acids. The CDR3 DNA reads TGCAGCGCACATAGGGGGAACACTGAAGCTTTCTTT. Its translation is CSAHRGNTEAFF.